This entry describes one TCR beta chain. Its antigen is not known. The germline CDR1 and CDR2 sequences are SGDLS and YYNGEE. Trimming cost V 0 bases and J 8 bases, with 12 bases left between them. This CDR3 has 14 amino acids. These data belong to a study of post-analysis software for immune sequencing data. Study outcomes and limitations: Under F measure analysis, samples from one preparation batch co-clustered strongly. Elevated frequency relative to controls characterized four or five TRBV segments in patients, TRBV5-6, TRBV5-1 and TRBV20-1 among them.

Unique molecular identifiers were built into the TCR beta cDNA libraries. In TCRdb, the PCR reads were re-called with MiXCR into one record per CDR3 protein. Among around 400,000 distinct CDR3 sequences listed, approximately 42% were seen once. This receptor was taken from a girl aged 2 to 9 with multiple sclerosis. The rearrangement links TRBV9 to TRBJ2-1; tentative D call: TRBD2 (7 bases). Sequenced input: blood. The CDR3 here is CASSVGGGAHEQFF. CDR3 in DNA: TGTGCCAGCAGCGTAGGGGGGGGGGCACATGAGCAGTTCTTC.